These 8 T cell receptor beta chains share one sample of origin, sequenced in a study of blood T cell repertoires in COVID-19. The data were produced by immunoSEQ multiplex PCR, yet TCRdb's version contains in-frame clones alone and is incomplete. The profile shows some 300,000 clones, roughly 89% of them singletons. Sequences were obtained from peripheral blood. The source is a woman aged 25 to 39 with COVID-19, enrolled during active disease.

The J gene is TRBJ1-2, the V gene TRBV5-8; unclear D gene. CDR3 size: 10 residues. V was clipped by 4 bases and J by 8 bases, with 6 bases between them. The V gene's germline CDR1 is SGHTS and CDR2 YDEGEE. The CDR3 DNA follows: TGTGCCAGCAGCCTTGTGGGCTACACCTTC. Translating it yields CASSLVGYTF.

This clone was counted a single time. The identical CDR3 is also encoded by other nucleotide sequences in the sample. The rearrangement uses TRBV5-1 and TRBJ1-6; D is ambiguous. The germline V gene has CDR1 SGHRS and CDR2 YFSETQ. V lost 0 bases, J lost 7 bases, and 5 bases lay in between. This CDR3 has 13 residues. This CDR3 is CASSLGQNSPLHF. CDR3 nucleotide sequence: TGCGCCAGCAGCTTGGGGCAGAATTCACCCCTCCACTTT.

The J gene is TRBJ1-5, the V gene TRBV11-2; D might be TRBD1 (6 bases). V lost 0 bases, J lost 6 bases, and 9 bases lay in between. Germline V gene data show CDR1 as SGHAT and CDR2 as FQNNGV. The CDR3 totals 14 residues. The CDR3 sequence: CASSLDLRGQPQHF. The CDR3 nucleotides read TGTGCCAGCAGCTTAGACCTCAGGGGTCAGCCCCAGCATTTT.

The genes are TRBV11-2 and TRBJ1-2; TRBD1 matches 8 bases. Germline CDR1 is SGHAT and CDR2 is FQNNGV. This CDR3 region has 17 residues. Trimming at V came to 4 bases and at J to 3 bases, leaving 13 bases not matched to a gene. The CDR3 sequence: CASSYTPGQGWHYGYTF. In nucleotides, the CDR3 is TGTGCCAGCAGCTACACCCCAGGACAGGGATGGCACTATGGCTACACCTTC.

The V gene is TRBV19, the J gene TRBJ1-2, with 10 bases identical to TRBD1. The CDR3 is 15 residues long. V shed 5 bases and J 5 bases; nucleotides not matched to a gene: 8. CDR1 and CDR2 from the germline V gene are LNHDA and SQIVND (reference sequence). The CDR3 region has the DNA TGTGCCAGTAGTGGAACCGGGACAGGGGATTATGGCTACACCTTC. It encodes CASSGTGTGDYGYTF.

The rearrangement uses TRBV30 and TRBJ1-6; D is uncertain. In germline, CDR1 is GTSNPN, CDR2 SVGIG (reference sequence). This CDR3 has 13 residues. Trimming removed 2 bases from V and 7 bases from J, with 9 bases in between. Here the CDR3 reads CAWSPSFNSPLHF. In nucleotides, the CDR3 is TGTGCCTGGAGTCCGAGCTTCAATTCACCCCTCCACTTT.

V and J are TRBV3-1 (or the pseudogene TRBV3-2) and TRBJ2-4; TRBD1 matches at 11 bases. After removal of 6 bases from V and 9 bases from J, the junction contained 7 bases not matched to a gene. The CDR3 runs 14 residues. CDR1 and CDR2 (germline): LGHDT, YNNKEL (reference sequence). CDR3 sequence (DNA): TGTGCCAGCAGATCCGGGACAGGGGGACCCATTCAGTACTTC. As protein: CASRSGTGGPIQYF.

The chain combines TRBV9 with TRBJ2-5; TRBD1 matches 8 bases. V dropped 1 base and J dropped 2; count of bases not matched to a gene: 1. The CDR3 is 14 amino acids. CDR1 and CDR2 (germline): SGDLS, YYNGEE. CDR3 sequence (DNA): TGTGCCAGCAGCGTAAACAGGGGGCAAGAGACCCAGTACTTC. Translated, it gives CASSVNRGQETQYF.